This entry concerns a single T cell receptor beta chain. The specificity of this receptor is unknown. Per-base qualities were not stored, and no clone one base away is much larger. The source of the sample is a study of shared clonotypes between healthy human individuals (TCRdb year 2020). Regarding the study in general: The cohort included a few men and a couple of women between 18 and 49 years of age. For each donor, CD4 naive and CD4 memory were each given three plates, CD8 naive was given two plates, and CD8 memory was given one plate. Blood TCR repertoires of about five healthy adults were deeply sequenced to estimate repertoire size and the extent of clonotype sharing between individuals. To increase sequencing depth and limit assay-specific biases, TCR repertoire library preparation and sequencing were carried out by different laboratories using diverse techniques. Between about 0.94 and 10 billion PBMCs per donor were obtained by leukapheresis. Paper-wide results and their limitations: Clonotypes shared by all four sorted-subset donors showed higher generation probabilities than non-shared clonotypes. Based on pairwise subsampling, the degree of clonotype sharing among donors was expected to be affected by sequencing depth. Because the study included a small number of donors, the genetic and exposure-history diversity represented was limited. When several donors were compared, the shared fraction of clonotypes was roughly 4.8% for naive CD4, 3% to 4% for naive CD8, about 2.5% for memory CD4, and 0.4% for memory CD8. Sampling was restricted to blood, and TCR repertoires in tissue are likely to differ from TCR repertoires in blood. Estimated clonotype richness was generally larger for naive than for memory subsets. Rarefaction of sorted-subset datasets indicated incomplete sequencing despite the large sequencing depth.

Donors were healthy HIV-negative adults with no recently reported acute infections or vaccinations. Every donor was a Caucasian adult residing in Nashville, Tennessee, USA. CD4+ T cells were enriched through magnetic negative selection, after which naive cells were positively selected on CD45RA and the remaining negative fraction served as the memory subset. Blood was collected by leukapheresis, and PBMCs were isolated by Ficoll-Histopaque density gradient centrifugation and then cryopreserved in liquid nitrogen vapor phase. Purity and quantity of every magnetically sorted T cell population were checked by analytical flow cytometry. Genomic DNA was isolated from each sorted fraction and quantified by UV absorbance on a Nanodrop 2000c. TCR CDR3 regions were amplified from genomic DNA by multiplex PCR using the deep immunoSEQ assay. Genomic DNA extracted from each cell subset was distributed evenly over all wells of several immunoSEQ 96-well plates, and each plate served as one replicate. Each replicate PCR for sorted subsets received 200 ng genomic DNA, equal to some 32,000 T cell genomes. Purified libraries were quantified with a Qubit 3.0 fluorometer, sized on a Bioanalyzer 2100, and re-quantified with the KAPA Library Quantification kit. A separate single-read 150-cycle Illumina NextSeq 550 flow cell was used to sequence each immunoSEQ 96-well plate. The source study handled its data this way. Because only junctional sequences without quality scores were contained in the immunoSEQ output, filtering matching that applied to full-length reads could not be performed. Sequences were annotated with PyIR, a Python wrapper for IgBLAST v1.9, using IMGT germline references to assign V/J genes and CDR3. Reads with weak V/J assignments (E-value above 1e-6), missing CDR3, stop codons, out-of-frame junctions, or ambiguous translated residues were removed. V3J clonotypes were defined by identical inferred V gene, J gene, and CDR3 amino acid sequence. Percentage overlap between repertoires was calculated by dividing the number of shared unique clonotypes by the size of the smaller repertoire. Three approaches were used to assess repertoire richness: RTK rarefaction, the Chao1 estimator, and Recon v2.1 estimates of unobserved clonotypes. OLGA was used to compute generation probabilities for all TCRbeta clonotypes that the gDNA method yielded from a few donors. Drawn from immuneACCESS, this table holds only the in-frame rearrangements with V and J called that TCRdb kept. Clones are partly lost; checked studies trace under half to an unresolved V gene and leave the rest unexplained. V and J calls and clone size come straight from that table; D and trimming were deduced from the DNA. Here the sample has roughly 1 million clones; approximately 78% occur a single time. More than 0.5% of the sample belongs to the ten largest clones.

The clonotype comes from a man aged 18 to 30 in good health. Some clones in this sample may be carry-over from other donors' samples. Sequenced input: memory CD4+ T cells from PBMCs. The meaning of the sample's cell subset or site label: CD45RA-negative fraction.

At the DNA level, the sequence is TGTGCCAGCAGCTTAGTATCGATCGGCAGGGGCGCCTATAATTCACCCCTCCACTTT. It translates as CASSLVSIGRGAYNSPLHF. The chain is assembled from TRBV7-6 and TRBJ1-6; the D gene is possibly TRBD1, with 6 bases matching. According to the germline V gene, CDR1 reads SGHVS and CDR2 reads FNYEAQ. V gives up 1 base and J gives up 2 bases, and the segment between their germline ends measures 18 bases. The CDR3 numbers 19 residues from cysteine through phenylalanine. The retained sequence is limited to the CDR3, 57 bases, with the frame set at the first base. The variable domain in full, with residues beyond the CDR3 obtained from the reference TRBV7-6 and TRBJ1-6 genes, is GAGVSQSPRYKVTKRGQDVALRCDPISGHVSLYWYRQALGQGPEFLTYFNYEAQQDKSGLPNDRFSAERPEGSISTLTIQRTEQRDSAMYRCASSLVSIGRGAYNSPLHFGNGTRLTVT.